The 5 T cell receptor beta chains below come from one sample, sequenced in a study of cytomegalovirus exposure and HLA in healthy donors. The PCR made use of 60 Vbeta and 13 Jbeta primers. Data came from immunoSEQ multiplex PCR; TCRdb stores just in-frame clones and leaves some out. The data show about 170,000 clones, about 85% seen once. The sample taken for sequencing was PBMCs. The receptors originated from a man aged 25 to 40 in good health and CMV-seropositive.

The count of this clone is one. V and J are TRBV21-1 and TRBJ2-7; the D segment call TRBD2 is taken from the table without a DNA check. TRBV21-1 is marked as a pseudogene. The CDR3 has 14 residues. The CDR3 DNA follows: TGTGCCAGCAGCAGGGGAGGCTCCGGGGGGGAGCAGTACGTC. This translates into CASSRGGSGGEQYV.

This clone was detected once. The CDR3 spells CASSLTVNQPQHF. CDR3 in DNA: TGTGCCAGCAGTTTAACGGTCAATCAGCCCCAGCATTTT. The chain is built from TRBV27 and TRBJ1-5; D remains unclear. CDR3 length: 13 amino acids. Between the trimmed V and J ends, which lost 2 bases and 3 bases, there was a span of 5 bases. The germline V gene encodes CDR1 MNHEY and CDR2 SMNVEV (reference sequence).

J is TRBJ1-1 and V is TRBV5-6; tentatively, D is TRBD1 (5 bases). The CDR3 is 14 residues long. Germline assignment: CDR1 SGHDT and CDR2 YYEEEE. V lost 2 bases, J lost 2 bases, and 10 bases lay in between. The CDR3 protein is CASSLGHFNTEAFF. The CDR3 coding sequence is TGTGCCAGCAGCTTAGGACACTTTAACACTGAAGCTTTCTTT.

This sequence joins TRBV7-9 and TRBJ2-1; D is possibly TRBD2 (5 bases). The length of the CDR3 is 15 residues. Trimming removed 1 base at V and 0 bases at J, with 7 bases between. Germline V gene data show CDR1 as SEHNR and CDR2 as FQNEAQ (reference sequence). CDR3: CASSLGRNSYNEQFF. In DNA, the CDR3 is TGTGCCAGCAGCTTAGGGAGGAACTCCTACAATGAGCAGTTCTTC.

This chain connects TRBV5-1 to TRBJ2-5, with TRBD2 matching 14 bases. The CDR3 runs to 16 residues. Germline V lookup: CDR1 SGHRS, CDR2 YFSETQ. V was pared by 4 bases and J by 5 bases, with 7 bases of the junction left unmatched. DNA of the CDR3: TGCGCCAGCAGCCCGGGACTAGCGGGAGTCGGGGAGACCCAGTACTTC. Encoded protein: CASSPGLAGVGETQYF.